The following is a T cell receptor beta chain sequence with its context. This clonotype was counted only a few times. Its antigen specificity is not known. One base away there is no much larger clone; base qualities are not given. These data originate in a study of T cells in Graves' hyperthyroidism and ophthalmopathy (dated by TCRdb to between 2019 and 2020). Some background on the complete study: Peripheral blood was collected at initial diagnosis, before any treatment. According to the paper, TCR Vbeta CDR3 sequencing was carried out on about 140 peripheral blood samples, which came from 40 to 45 ophthalmopathy, approximately 72 hyperthyroidism and about 17 progressor patients. The 95 to 100 discovery patients were divided at random into training and test sets in a 7:3 ratio. Whether ophthalmopathy could be predicted prospectively was tested in an independent validation cohort made up of 18 to 20 hyperthyroidism patients plus 17 patients who later progressed to ophthalmopathy. Thyroid tissue and blood T-cell repertoires from several Graves' hyperthyroidism patients were also compared in the study. After sampling, hyperthyroidism patients received methimazole starting at 30 mg daily, and ophthalmopathy patients received high-dose intravenous methylprednisolone. To identify TCR V-J signatures that set the groups apart, the researchers used a discovery cohort of 100 patients, made up of roughly 45 with Graves' ophthalmopathy and about 59 with stable Graves' hyperthyroidism. Broad study findings and their caveats: In validation, progression to ophthalmopathy was predicted by the model with 70.59% sensitivity and 72.22% specificity, a median of about 6.4 months before onset. Sample size was not statistically predetermined, and investigators were not blinded to group allocation. Blood samples also contained most of the expanded thyroid clonotypes (frequency above 0.001), which suggests that blood repertoires may reflect thyroid immune responses. Ophthalmopathy was separated from stable hyperthyroidism by a 13 V-J signature model, with 87.88% sensitivity and just over 81% specificity obtained in cross-validation and 80%/75% obtained in testing.

CDR1 and CDR2, looked up from the germline V gene, are MDHEN and SYDVKM. The CDR3 measures 16 amino acids from cysteine to phenylalanine. Here the CDR3 DNA is all that survives: 48 bases in frame from base 1. Trimming leaves V shorter by 7 bases and J shorter by 1 base, with the junction holding 6 bases beyond the gene matches. Stable Graves' hyperthyroidism was defined as the absence of progression to ophthalmopathy over 18 months of follow-up. Hyperthyroidism patients were aged 18 to 65 years and newly diagnosed, with disease duration of less than 2 months. Any patient with an uncontrolled infection, another autoimmune disease, pregnancy or lactation was excluded. Diagnoses relied on clinical symptoms, serum thyroxine and TRAb, thyroid ultrasound and orbital computed tomography. PBMCs were isolated from roughly 10 ml of fresh peripheral blood by Ficoll-Paque density gradient centrifugation. Total RNA was extracted using Trizol reagent, and RNA quality was assessed on an Agilent 2100 Bioanalyzer.

TCR beta CDR3 regions were amplified from RNA transcripts. The first round of RT-PCR for the TCR CDR3 was performed with the HTBI primer set and the Qiagen OneStep RT-PCR kit. Libraries were constructed in a second round of multiplex PCR, after which size selection and purification were performed. The libraries were sequenced on an Illumina HiSeq2000 using paired-end 100 bp reads. Regarding the original processing steps: Raw data were processed with SOAPnuke, discarding reads with adapters, uncalled bases, mean Phred below 15, or no exact constant-primer or identifier match. High-quality paired reads were merged using COPE v1.2.5, and each unique nucleotide sequence was defined as a clonotype. Clonotypes were aligned to IMGT TRBV, TRBD and TRBJ reference segments using MiTCR v1.1. The analysis included only V-J combinations with a frequency above 0.0001, which together covered around 99% of the repertoires. The TCS score was defined as the ratio of F50 (clonal expansion) to E x V (chaos), calculated using BLOSUM62-based TCRdist between CDR3 peptides within each V-J. Welch's t-statistics and random forest reduced 514 V-J features to 13, which were used in a naive Bayes classifier (R e1071). Clones were called with MiXCR by TCRdb after fastp trimmed the public reads at Q25, and only in-frame beta chains were retained. Records with the same CDR3 protein are collapsed into one entry carrying the most frequent genes and DNA. The V and J calls follow TCRdb's processing rather than the paper's. This sample is represented by some 770,000 distinct CDR3 sequences; less than 20% of them were singletons. The ten largest clonotypes hold approximately 8.4% of the sample.

This TCR derives from a man younger than 30 with Graves' hyperthyroidism. The chain couples TRBV28 to TRBJ2-3; 12 middle bases align to TRBD2. Specimen: blood. The DNA sequence follows: TGTGCCAGCATGAGGACTAGCGGGATAGGCACAGATACGCAGTATTTT. It translates to CASMRTSGIGTDTQYF.